This T cell receptor beta chain was observed in a study of spatial heterogeneity in lung cancer. CDR1 and CDR2 from the germline V gene are SEHNR and FQNEAQ (reference sequence). The CDR3 loop spans 15 amino acids. The V gene lost 5 bases and the J gene lost 0 bases, with 11 bases spanning the gap. This clonotype was seen only a few times. Antigen: not known. General study results and limits: Tracking of tumor mutation counts was seen in expanded intratumoral alpha and beta TCR counts.

The time point denotes: sample taken at primary tumor resection. Whole RNA obtained from tumor, nontumor lung or frozen PBMC underwent sequencing without sorting. TCR cDNA molecules each carried a unique molecular identifier. TCRdb called the 5' RACE reads again in MiXCR, with one record for every CDR3 protein. The repertoire holds 6,500 to 9,500 distinct CDR3 sequences, with around 5% as singletons. This chain connects TRBV7-9 to TRBJ2-1; possibly TRBD1 for D (6 bases). Sample: lung tumor tissue, taken at surgery. This clonotype was sampled from a male donor with early-stage non-small cell lung cancer. The CDR3 region has the DNA TGTGCCAGCAGCCCATCCAGGGGCTCCTACAATGAGCAGTTCTTC. Translating it yields CASSPSRGSYNEQFF.